These 25 T cell receptor beta chains were sequenced from one sample in a study of cytomegalovirus exposure and HLA in healthy donors. The PCR used 60 Vbeta and 13 Jbeta primers. The table came from immunoSEQ multiplex PCR; TCRdb's copy has only in-frame clones and leaves some out. The profile covers about 160,000 clones, with around 78% appearing a single time and about 1.6% taken by the ten largest. Sequencing used PBMCs. The receptor set was obtained from a middle-aged man in good health and CMV-seronegative.

The rearrangement links TRBV9 to TRBJ2-3, with TRBD1 matching 7 bases. Looked up from germline, CDR1 is SGDLS and CDR2 is YYNGEE. The CDR3 extends over 15 amino acids. J gave up 4 bases and V 5 bases, and 10 bases lay outside the gene matches. Here the CDR3 DNA reads TGTGCCAGCAGTCTGACAGGGATGGGATCAGATACGCAGTATTTT. Protein: CASSLTGMGSDTQYF. The complete variable domain, with remaining parts taken from reference TRBV9 and TRBJ2-3, reads DSGVTQTPKHLITATGQRVTLRCSPRSGDLSVYWYQQSLDQGLQFLIQYYNGEERAKGNILERFSAQQFPDLHSELNLSSLELGDSALYFCASSLTGMGSDTQYFGPGTRLTVL.

V and J are TRBV10-1 and TRBJ1-2; weak D call: TRBD1 (6 bases). Germline V lookup: CDR1 WNHNN, CDR2 SYGVQD (reference sequence). The CDR3 has 15 residues. V dropped 3 bases and J dropped 7 bases, with 18 bases sitting between them. This chain's CDR3 is CASSDPYRVSFGYTF. The CDR3 DNA follows: TGCGCCAGCAGTGACCCTTACAGGGTTTCATTTGGCTACACCTTC.

The chain employs TRBV7-2 and TRBJ1-5, with D possibly being TRBD1 (5 bases). The CDR3 sequence is 14 residues long. V lost 6 bases to trimming and J lost 4 bases, with 13 bases between them. The germline CDR1 and CDR2 sequences are SGHTA and FQGNSA. CDR3 coding DNA: TGTGCCAGCAGTAAACTCGACAGAAATCAGCCCCAGCATTTT. Translating it yields CASSKLDRNQPQHF.

V is TRBV29-1 and J is TRBJ2-3; TRBD2 matches at 11 bases. Unmatched junction bases numbered 7, after V lost 0 bases and J lost 11 bases. This CDR3 has 14 amino acids. CDR1 is SQVTM, CDR2 ANQGSEA, per germline. CDR3 in DNA: TGCAGCGTTGAAGATCAGGGACTAGCGGACCTGCAGTATTTT. Translating it yields CSVEDQGLADLQYF.

The gene calls are TRBV9 and TRBJ2-1, with TRBD2 matching 9 bases. In germline, CDR1 is SGDLS, CDR2 YYNGEE. V was clipped by 0 bases and J by 1 base; unmatched bases: 11. CDR3 length: 19 amino acids. CDR3 loop: CASSVGVSGRLSSYNEQFF. The CDR3 DNA is TGTGCCAGCAGCGTAGGCGTTAGCGGGAGACTGAGTTCCTACAATGAGCAGTTCTTC. The variable domain in full, with the rest retrieved from reference TRBV9 and TRBJ2-1, is DSGVTQTPKHLITATGQRVTLRCSPRSGDLSVYWYQQSLDQGLQFLIQYYNGEERAKGNILERFSAQQFPDLHSELNLSSLELGDSALYFCASSVGVSGRLSSYNEQFFGPGTRLTVL.

The V and J genes are TRBV28 and TRBJ2-5; D gene unclear. TRBJ2-7 matches the DNA end more closely, so the J call is doubtful. CDR3 length equals 12 residues. CDR1 and CDR2 from the germline V gene are MDHEN and SYDVKM. DNA for the CDR3: TGTGCCAGCAGTTTAGCAGGTATCGAGCAGTACTTC. Its translation is CASSLAGIEQYF.

The V call is TRBV7-9, the J call TRBJ2-1, with no clear D. Germline values: CDR1 SEHNR, CDR2 FQNEAQ (reference sequence). The CDR3 totals 13 residues. V dropped 5 bases and J dropped 6 bases, with 11 bases sitting between them. The CDR3 sequence: CASSKTHPNEQFF. As DNA, the CDR3 is TGTGCCAGCAGCAAGACACATCCCAATGAGCAGTTCTTC.

The J gene is TRBJ2-7, the V gene TRBV2; 7 bases are shared with TRBD2. The length of the CDR3 is 14 residues. V dropped 7 bases and J dropped 3; count of bases not matched to a gene: 9. Per germline, CDR1 SNHLY and CDR2 FYNNEI. The CDR3 nucleotides are TGTGCCAGCACTATAGGACTAGGACACTACGAGCAGTACTTC. Translating gives CASTIGLGHYEQYF.

The CDR3 is CASSYLGYTF. The DNA for the CDR3 is TGTGCCAGCAGCTATCTCGGCTACACCTTC. The genes are TRBV5-8 and TRBJ1-2; D is ambiguous. The germline gives CDR1 SGHTS, CDR2 YDEGEE. V shed 3 bases and J shed 8 bases, with 5 bases lying between them. The CDR3 is 10 residues long.

This clone was counted only a few times. V gene TRBV28 combines with J gene TRBJ1-2, with 7 bases fitting TRBD1. The CDR3 has 13 amino acids. V gave up 8 bases and J gave up 4 bases; unmatched junction bases: 7. Germline values: CDR1 MDHEN, CDR2 SYDVKM. The CDR3 DNA sequence: TGTGCCAGCTGTCTGACAGGGAGCTATGGCTACACCTTC. Translating it yields CASCLTGSYGYTF.

V and J are TRBV11-3 and TRBJ2-1, with D possibly TRBD2 on 6 matching bases. From germline, CDR1 is SGHNT and CDR2 YENEEA. V lost 0 bases and J 7 bases, leaving 13 bases between the germline ends. The CDR3 is 15 amino acids. The CDR3 bases are TGTGCCAGCAGCTTAGAGGGAGGAGGTAATAATGAGCAGTTCTTC. This codes for CASSLEGGGNNEQFF.

The chain couples TRBV11-2 to TRBJ2-2; maybe TRBD2 (6 bases). V dropped 6 bases and J dropped 6 bases, with 11 bases sitting between them. This CDR3 comprises 13 residues. The germline V gene has CDR1 SGHAT and CDR2 FQNNGV. The DNA of the CDR3 is TGTGCCAGCAGTGGAGGGTGGCCCGGGGAGCTGTTTTTT. This translates into CASSGGWPGELFF.

This chain joins TRBV10-1 and TRBJ2-1; 7 bases agree with TRBD2. Germline values: CDR1 WNHNN, CDR2 SYGVQD (reference sequence). Trimming removed 3 bases from V and 7 bases from J; junction bases left unmatched: 15. CDR3 length: 17 amino acids. The CDR3 sequence: CASSEVLTSSSINEQFF. The CDR3 bases are TGCGCCAGCAGTGAAGTTTTGACTAGCTCATCAATAAATGAGCAGTTCTTC.

V gene TRBV10-3 combines with J gene TRBJ2-2; the D gene is possibly TRBD2 (5 bases). Germline assignment: CDR1 ENHRY and CDR2 SYGVKD. This CDR3 is 14 amino acids long. V was clipped by 7 bases and J by 6 bases, with 15 bases between them. CDR3 DNA: TGTGCCATCAATCCCAGCTCCGGGGCCGGGGAGCTGTTTTTT. Its translation is CAINPSSGAGELFF.

The rearrangement links TRBV5-4 to TRBJ2-5; 15 positions agree with TRBD2. J was trimmed by 5 bases and V by 2 bases; bases with no gene match: 10. The CDR3 has 18 residues. Germline V gene lookup returns CDR1 SGHNT and CDR2 YYREEE (reference sequence). The CDR3 DNA follows: TGTGCCAGCAGCTTTGGGGGACTAGCGGGAGGAAATTCTGAGACCCAGTACTTC. This translates into CASSFGGLAGGNSETQYF. The full variable domain, completed using reference TRBV5-4 and TRBJ2-5, is ETGVTQSPTHLIKTRGQQVTLRCSSQSGHNTVSWYQQALGQGPQFIFQYYREEENGRGNFPPRFSGLQFPNYSSELNVNALELDDSALYLCASSFGGLAGGNSETQYFGPGTRLLVL.

This chain uses TRBV7-9 with TRBJ2-3; D remains unclear. CDR1 and CDR2 (germline): SEHNR, FQNEAQ (reference sequence). Deletions cut 2 bases from V and 8 bases from J, with 11 bases between. The CDR3 totals 13 residues. CDR3 sequence (DNA): TGTGCCAGCAGCTTACCAGATTCGTTTACGCAGTATTTT. Translation: CASSLPDSFTQYF.

The chain is built from TRBV27 and TRBJ1-1, with a possible D match to TRBD1 (5 bases). V lost 1 base and J lost 4, with 16 bases in between. The CDR3 is made up of 16 amino acids. The germline CDR1 and CDR2 sequences are MNHEY and SMNVEV (reference sequence). The CDR3 region has the DNA TGTGCCAGCAGTTTATGGAGCAGGGCGGGGAGCACTGAAGCTTTCTTT. Amino acid sequence: CASSLWSRAGSTEAFF.

This clone was counted once. The chain links TRBV27 to TRBJ2-1; 9 bases align to TRBD2. The ends lost 9 bases at V and 8 bases at J; junction bases unmatched: 11. The germline V gene has CDR1 MNHEY and CDR2 SMNVEV (reference sequence). This CDR3 has 14 residues. The CDR3: CARPYGGRDHEQFF. CDR3 sequence (DNA): TGTGCCAGGCCGTACGGCGGGAGGGACCATGAGCAGTTCTTC.

This clone was observed a few times. One end of the junction does not line up with germline, which may come from a read error. The rearrangement joins TRBV29-1 to TRBJ2-6, with a tentative D call TRBD1 (5 bases). Germline loops: CDR1 SQVTM, CDR2 ANQGSEA. The CDR3 has 12 amino acids. CDR3 DNA sequence: TGCAGCGGCCTCTCTGGGGCCAACGGCCTGACTTTC. Translation gives CSGLSGANGLTF.

V gene TRBV28 combines with J gene TRBJ1-2; D may be TRBD1 (6 bases). Germline lookup yields CDR1 MDHEN and CDR2 SYDVKM. The CDR3 sequence is 12 residues long. V lost 6 bases, J lost 4 bases, and 9 bases lay in between. CDR3 loop: CASSGQSYGYTF. CDR3 sequence (DNA): TGTGCCAGCAGCGGACAGAGCTATGGCTACACCTTC.

The V gene is TRBV2, the J gene TRBJ2-1, with TRBD2 matching 12 bases. The CDR3 loop spans 15 amino acids. The V segment lost 5 bases and the J segment 10 bases; nucleotides outside the gene matches: 9. CDR1 and CDR2 from the germline V gene are SNHLY and FYNNEI. The CDR3 reads CASSPGLAGLREQFF. Written as DNA, the CDR3 is TGTGCCAGCAGTCCGGGACTAGCGGGCCTTCGGGAGCAGTTCTTC.

The J gene is TRBJ2-7, the V gene TRBV11-2, with 7 bases lining up with TRBD2. CDR1 is SGHAT and CDR2 is FQNNGV in the germline V gene. Unmatched junction bases numbered 11, after V lost 6 bases and J lost 3 bases. This CDR3 region has 15 residues. CDR3 nucleotides: TGTGCCAGCAGTTGGCCAGGGCTAGCGGTCTACGAGCAGTACTTC. Its protein is CASSWPGLAVYEQYF. Drawing the rest from reference TRBV11-2 and TRBJ2-7, the complete variable domain is EAGVAQSPRYKIIEKRQSVAFWCNPISGHATLYWYQQILGQGPKLLIQFQNNGVVDDSQLPKDRFSAERLKGVDSTLKIQPAKLEDSAVYLCASSWPGLAVYEQYFGPGTRLTVT.

The chain recombines TRBV7-2 with TRBJ2-5, with 9 bases identical to TRBD1. Germline V lookup: CDR1 SGHTA, CDR2 FQGNSA. V trimming: 1 base; J trimming: 2 bases; junction bases outside the gene matches: 5. The CDR3 sequence is 16 residues long. DNA for the CDR3: TGTGCCAGCAGCTTAGGTCCGACAGGGGGTCAAGAGACCCAGTACTTC. Residues: CASSLGPTGGQETQYF.

The DNA for the CDR3 is TGTGCCAGCAGCGCTGGGACAGGGGGGACTGAAGCTTTCTTT. Translation: CASSAGTGGTEAFF. The rearrangement joins TRBV9 to TRBJ1-1, with 11 bases that match TRBD1. The V gene end was trimmed by 3 bases and the J gene end by 5 bases; junction bases not matched to a gene: 3. The length of the CDR3 is 14 residues. Germline lookup yields CDR1 SGDLS and CDR2 YYNGEE. Full variable domain (rest looked up from reference TRBV9 and TRBJ1-1): DSGVTQTPKHLITATGQRVTLRCSPRSGDLSVYWYQQSLDQGLQFLIQYYNGEERAKGNILERFSAQQFPDLHSELNLSSLELGDSALYFCASSAGTGGTEAFFGQGTRLTVV.

J is TRBJ2-4 and V is TRBV2, with a possible D match to TRBD2 (6 bases). Germline V gives CDR1 SNHLY, CDR2 FYNNEI. The V end was cut by 5 bases, the J end by 0 bases, with 8 bases between. CDR3 length: 14 amino acids. CDR3 protein: CASSPGVAKNIQYF. The CDR3 nucleotides read TGTGCCAGCAGTCCGGGGGTAGCCAAAAACATTCAGTACTTC.